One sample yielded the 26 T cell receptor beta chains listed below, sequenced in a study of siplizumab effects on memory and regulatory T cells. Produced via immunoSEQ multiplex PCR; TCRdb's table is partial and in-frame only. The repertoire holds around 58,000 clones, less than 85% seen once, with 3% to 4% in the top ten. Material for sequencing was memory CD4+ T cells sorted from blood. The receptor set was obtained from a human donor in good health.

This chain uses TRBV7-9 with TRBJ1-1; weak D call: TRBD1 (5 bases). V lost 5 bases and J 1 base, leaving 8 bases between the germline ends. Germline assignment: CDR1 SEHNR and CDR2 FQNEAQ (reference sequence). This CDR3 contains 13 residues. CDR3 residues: CASSTQGNTEAFF. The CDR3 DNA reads TGTGCCAGCAGCACTCAGGGGAACACTGAAGCTTTCTTT.

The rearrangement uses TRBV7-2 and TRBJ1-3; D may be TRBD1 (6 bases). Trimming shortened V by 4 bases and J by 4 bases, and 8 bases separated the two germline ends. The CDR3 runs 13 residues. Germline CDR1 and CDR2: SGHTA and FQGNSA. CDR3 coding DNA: TGTGCCAGCAGCTCGGACAGAGGAAACACCATATATTTT. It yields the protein CASSSDRGNTIYF.

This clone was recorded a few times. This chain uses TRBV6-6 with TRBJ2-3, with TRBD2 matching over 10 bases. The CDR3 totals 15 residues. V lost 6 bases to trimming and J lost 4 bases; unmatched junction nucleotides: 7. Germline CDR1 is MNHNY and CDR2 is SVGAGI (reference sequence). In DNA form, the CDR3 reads TGTGCCAGCAGAGGTACTAGCGGGACATCAGATACGCAGTATTTT. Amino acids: CASRGTSGTSDTQYF.

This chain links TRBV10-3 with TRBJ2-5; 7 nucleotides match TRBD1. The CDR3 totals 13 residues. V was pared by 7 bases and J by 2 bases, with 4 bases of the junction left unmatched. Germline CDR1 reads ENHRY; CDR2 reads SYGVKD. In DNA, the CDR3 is TGTGCCATCAAATCGACAGGGCAAGAGACCCAGTACTTC. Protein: CAIKSTGQETQYF.

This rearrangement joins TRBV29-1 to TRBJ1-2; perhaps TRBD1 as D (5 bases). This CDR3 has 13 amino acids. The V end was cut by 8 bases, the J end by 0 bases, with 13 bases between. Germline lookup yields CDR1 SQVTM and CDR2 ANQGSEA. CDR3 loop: CSILGGSNYGYTF. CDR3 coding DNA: TGCAGCATCCTCGGGGGGTCTAACTATGGCTACACCTTC.

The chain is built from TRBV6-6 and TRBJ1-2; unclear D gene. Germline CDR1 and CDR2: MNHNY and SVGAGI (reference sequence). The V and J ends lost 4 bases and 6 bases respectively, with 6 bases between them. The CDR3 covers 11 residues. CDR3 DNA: TGTGCCAGCAGTTCCCCCAATGGCTACACCTTC. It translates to CASSSPNGYTF.

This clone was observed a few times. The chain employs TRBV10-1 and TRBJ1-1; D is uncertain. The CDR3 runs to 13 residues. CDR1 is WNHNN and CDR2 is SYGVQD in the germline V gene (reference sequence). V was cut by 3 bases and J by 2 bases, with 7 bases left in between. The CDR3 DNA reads TGCGCCAGCAGTGACGAGAAAAACACTGAAGCTTTCTTT. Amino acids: CASSDEKNTEAFF.

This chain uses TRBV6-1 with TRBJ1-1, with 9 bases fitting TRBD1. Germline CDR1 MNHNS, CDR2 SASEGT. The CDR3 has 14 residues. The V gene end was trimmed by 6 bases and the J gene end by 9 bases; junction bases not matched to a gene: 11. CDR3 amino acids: CASSALQGQGKAFF. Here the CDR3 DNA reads TGTGCCAGCAGCGCTCTCCAGGGACAGGGTAAAGCTTTCTTT.

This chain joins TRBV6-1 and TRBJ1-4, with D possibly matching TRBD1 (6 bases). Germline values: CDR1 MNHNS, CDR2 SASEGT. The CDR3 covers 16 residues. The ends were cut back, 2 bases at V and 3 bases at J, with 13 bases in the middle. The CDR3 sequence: CASSELRGQANEKLFF. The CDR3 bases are TGTGCCAGCAGTGAACTTCGGGGGCAAGCTAATGAAAAACTGTTTTTT.

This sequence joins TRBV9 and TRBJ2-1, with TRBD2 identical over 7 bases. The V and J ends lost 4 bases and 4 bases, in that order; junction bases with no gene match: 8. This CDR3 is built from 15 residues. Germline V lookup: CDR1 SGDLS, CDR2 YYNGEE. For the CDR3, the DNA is TGTGCCAGCAGCCTCCGGACTAGTTCATACAATGAGCAGTTCTTC. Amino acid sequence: CASSLRTSSYNEQFF. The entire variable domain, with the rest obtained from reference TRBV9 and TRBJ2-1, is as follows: DSGVTQTPKHLITATGQRVTLRCSPRSGDLSVYWYQQSLDQGLQFLIQYYNGEERAKGNILERFSAQQFPDLHSELNLSSLELGDSALYFCASSLRTSSYNEQFFGPGTRLTVL.

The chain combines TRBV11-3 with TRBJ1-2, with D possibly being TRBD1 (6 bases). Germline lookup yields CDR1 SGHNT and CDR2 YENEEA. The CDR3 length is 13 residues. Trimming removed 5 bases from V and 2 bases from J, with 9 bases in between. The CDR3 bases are TGTGCCAGCAGCAGTCAGGGGAACTATGGCTACACCTTC. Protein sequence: CASSSQGNYGYTF.

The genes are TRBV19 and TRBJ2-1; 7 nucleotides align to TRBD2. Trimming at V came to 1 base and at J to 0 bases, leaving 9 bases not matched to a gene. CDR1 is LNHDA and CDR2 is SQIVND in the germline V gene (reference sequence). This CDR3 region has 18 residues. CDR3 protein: CASSIGGGNSNSYNEQFF. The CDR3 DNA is TGTGCCAGTAGTATAGGGGGGGGGAACTCCAACTCCTACAATGAGCAGTTCTTC.

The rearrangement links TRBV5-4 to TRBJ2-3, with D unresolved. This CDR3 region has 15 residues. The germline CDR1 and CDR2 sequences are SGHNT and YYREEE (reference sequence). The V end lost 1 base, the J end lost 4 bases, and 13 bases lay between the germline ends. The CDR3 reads CASSLSQVGPDTQYF. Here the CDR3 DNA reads TGTGCCAGCAGCTTGAGCCAGGTTGGCCCAGATACGCAGTATTTT.

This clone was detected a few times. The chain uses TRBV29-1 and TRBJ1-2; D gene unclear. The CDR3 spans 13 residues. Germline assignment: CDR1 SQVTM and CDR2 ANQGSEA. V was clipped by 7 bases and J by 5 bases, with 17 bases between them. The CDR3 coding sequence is TGCAGCGCCAAGGGCCCAGACCAATATGGCTACACCTTC. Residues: CSAKGPDQYGYTF.

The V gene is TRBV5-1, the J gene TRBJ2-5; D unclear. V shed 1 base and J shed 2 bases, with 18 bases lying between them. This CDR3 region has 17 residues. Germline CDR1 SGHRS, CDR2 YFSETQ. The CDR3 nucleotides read TGCGCCAGCAGCTTGCAATCTCGGCCGGTACCACAAGAGACCCAGTACTTC. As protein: CASSLQSRPVPQETQYF. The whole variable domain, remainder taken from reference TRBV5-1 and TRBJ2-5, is KAGVTQTPRYLIKTRGQQVTLSCSPISGHRSVSWYQQTPGQGLQFLFEYFSETQRNKGNFPGRFSGRQFSNSRSEMNVSTLELGDSALYLCASSLQSRPVPQETQYFGPGTRLLVL.

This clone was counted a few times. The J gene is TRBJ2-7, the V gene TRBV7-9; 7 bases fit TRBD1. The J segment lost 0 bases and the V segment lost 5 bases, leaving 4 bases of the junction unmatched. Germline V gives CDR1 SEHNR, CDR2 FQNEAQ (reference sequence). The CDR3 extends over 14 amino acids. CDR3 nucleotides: TGTGCCAGCAGCCGCCGGGACAGCTCCTACGAGCAGTACTTC. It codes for CASSRRDSSYEQYF.

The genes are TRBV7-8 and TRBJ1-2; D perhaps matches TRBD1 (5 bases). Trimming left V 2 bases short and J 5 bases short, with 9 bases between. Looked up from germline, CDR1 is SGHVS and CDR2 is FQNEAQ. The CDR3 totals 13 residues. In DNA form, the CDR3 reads TGTGCCAGCAGCTTAACAGGAGGTTATGGCTACACCTTC. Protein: CASSLTGGYGYTF.

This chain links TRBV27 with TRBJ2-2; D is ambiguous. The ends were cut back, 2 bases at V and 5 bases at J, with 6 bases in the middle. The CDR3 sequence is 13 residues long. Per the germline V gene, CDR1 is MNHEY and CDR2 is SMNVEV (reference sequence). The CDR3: CASSLVETGELFF. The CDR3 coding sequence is TGTGCCAGCAGTTTAGTAGAAACCGGGGAGCTGTTTTTT.

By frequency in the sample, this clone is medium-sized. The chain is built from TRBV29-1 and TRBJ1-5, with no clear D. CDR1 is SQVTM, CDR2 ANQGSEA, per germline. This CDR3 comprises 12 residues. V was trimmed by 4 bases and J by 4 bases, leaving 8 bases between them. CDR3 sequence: CSVGDVNQPQHF. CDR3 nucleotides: TGCAGCGTTGGAGACGTAAATCAGCCCCAGCATTTT.

CDR3 sequence: CASSMSRSRDTQYF. DNA of the CDR3: TGTGCCAGTAGTATGTCTCGTTCGAGAGATACGCAGTATTTT. The chain employs TRBV19 and TRBJ2-3; D uncertain. This CDR3 is built from 14 residues. The germline CDR1 and CDR2 sequences are LNHDA and SQIVND (reference sequence). The germline V and J ends were trimmed by 3 bases and 5 bases, with 12 bases remaining between them.

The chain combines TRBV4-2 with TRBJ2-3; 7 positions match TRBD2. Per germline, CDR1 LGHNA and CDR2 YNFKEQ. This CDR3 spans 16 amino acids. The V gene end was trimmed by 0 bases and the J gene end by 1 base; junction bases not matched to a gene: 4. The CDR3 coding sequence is TGTGCCAGCAGCCAAGATCAGAGCGGGGGCACAGATACGCAGTATTTT. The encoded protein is CASSQDQSGGTDTQYF.

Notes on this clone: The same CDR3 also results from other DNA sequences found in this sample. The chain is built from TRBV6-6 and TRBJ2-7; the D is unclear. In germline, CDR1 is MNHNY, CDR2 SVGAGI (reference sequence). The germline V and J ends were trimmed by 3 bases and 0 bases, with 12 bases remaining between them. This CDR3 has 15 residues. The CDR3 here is CASSYSGESSYEQYF. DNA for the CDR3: TGTGCCAGCAGTTATAGTGGGGAAAGCTCCTACGAGCAGTACTTC.

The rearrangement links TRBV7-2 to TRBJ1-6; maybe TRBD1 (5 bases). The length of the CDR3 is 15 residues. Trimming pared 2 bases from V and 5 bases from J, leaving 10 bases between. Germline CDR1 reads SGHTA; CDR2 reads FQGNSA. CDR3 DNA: TGTGCCAGCAGCTTACGGGGCAGGGATAATTCACCCCTCCACTTT. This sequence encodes CASSLRGRDNSPLHF. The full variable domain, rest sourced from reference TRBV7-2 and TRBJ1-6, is GAGVSQSPSNKVTEKGKDVELRCDPISGHTALYWYRQSLGQGLEFLIYFQGNSAPDKSGLPSDRFSAERTGGSVSTLTIQRTQQEDSAVYLCASSLRGRDNSPLHFGNGTRLTVT.

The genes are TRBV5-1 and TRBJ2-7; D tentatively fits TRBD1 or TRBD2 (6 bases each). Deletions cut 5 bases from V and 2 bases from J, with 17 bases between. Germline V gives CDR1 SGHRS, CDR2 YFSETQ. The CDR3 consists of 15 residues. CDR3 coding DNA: TGCGCCAGCAGTCCATCAGGGGCGGGGCCCTACGAGCAGTACTTC. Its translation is CASSPSGAGPYEQYF.

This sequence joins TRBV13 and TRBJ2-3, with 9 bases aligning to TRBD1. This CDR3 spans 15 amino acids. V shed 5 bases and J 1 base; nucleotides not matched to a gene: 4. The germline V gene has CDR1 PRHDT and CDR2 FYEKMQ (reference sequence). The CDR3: CASSMGQGRTDTQYF. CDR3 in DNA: TGTGCCAGCAGCATGGGACAGGGACGCACAGATACGCAGTATTTT.

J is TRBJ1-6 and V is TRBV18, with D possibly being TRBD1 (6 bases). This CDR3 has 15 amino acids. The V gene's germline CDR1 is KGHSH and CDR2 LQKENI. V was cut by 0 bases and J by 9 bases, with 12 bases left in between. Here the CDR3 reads CASSPPAGEVSPLHF. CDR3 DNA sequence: TGTGCCAGCTCACCACCGGCAGGGGAAGTTTCACCCCTCCACTTT.